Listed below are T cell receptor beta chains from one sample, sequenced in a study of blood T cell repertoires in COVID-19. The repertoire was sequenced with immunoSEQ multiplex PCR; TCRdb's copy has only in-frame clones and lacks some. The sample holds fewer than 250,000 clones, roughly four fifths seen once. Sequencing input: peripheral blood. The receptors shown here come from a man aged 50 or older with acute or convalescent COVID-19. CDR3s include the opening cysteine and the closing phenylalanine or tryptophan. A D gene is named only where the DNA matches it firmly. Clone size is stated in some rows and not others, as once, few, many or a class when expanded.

cdr3_nt: TGTGCCAGCAGCCTCCAACCTAGCGGGCTTTCTAGCACAGATACGCAGTATTTT; cdr3_aa: CASSLQPSGLSSTDTQYF; v_call: TRBV4-2; d_call: TRBD2; clone_size: NA; j_call: TRBJ2-3
cdr3_nt: TGCGCCAGCAGCTTGGTTAGCGGGACGGGCAATGAGCAGTTCTTC; cdr3_aa: CASSLVSGTGNEQFF; v_call: TRBV5-1; d_call: TRBD2; clone_size: NA; j_call: TRBJ2-1
cdr3_nt: TGCGCCAGCCGATTCGAGGGTTCTGAAGCTTTCTTT; cdr3_aa: CASRFEGSEAFF; v_call: TRBV5-1; d_call: NA; clone_size: few; j_call: TRBJ1-1
cdr3_nt: TGTGCCAGCAGTTACCTGACAGGGGGCACCTATGGCTACACCTTC; cdr3_aa: CASSYLTGGTYGYTF; v_call: TRBV6-5; d_call: TRBD1; clone_size: once; j_call: TRBJ1-2
cdr3_nt: TGTGCCAGCAGTCCTCGGTGGGCTACGGATACGCAGTATTTT; cdr3_aa: CASSPRWATDTQYF; v_call: TRBV6-5; d_call: NA; clone_size: once; j_call: TRBJ2-3
cdr3_nt: TGTGCCAGCGACAGAGTCGGAGACACTGAAGCTTTCTTT; cdr3_aa: CASDRVGDTEAFF; v_call: TRBV6-5; d_call: NA; clone_size: once; j_call: TRBJ1-1
cdr3_nt: TGTGCCAGCAGGGCCGGGACAGGGGGCTACAATGAGCAGTTCTTC; cdr3_aa: CASRAGTGGYNEQFF; v_call: TRBV28; d_call: TRBD1; clone_size: NA; j_call: TRBJ2-1
cdr3_nt: TGTGCCAGCAGCTTAACCGTGACAGGGGGAAGAAACACTGAAGCTTTCTTT; cdr3_aa: CASSLTVTGGRNTEAFF; v_call: TRBV7-3; d_call: TRBD1; clone_size: NA; j_call: TRBJ1-1
cdr3_nt: TGCGCCAGCAACGCGAGGGGGCCCCTAGGGTCGGGCTACACCTTC; cdr3_aa: CASNARGPLGSGYTF; v_call: TRBV5-1; d_call: TRBD1; clone_size: NA; j_call: TRBJ1-2
cdr3_nt: TGCAGCGTTGAACCTTATCTGGGCCCCGACAATGAGCAGTTCTTC; cdr3_aa: CSVEPYLGPDNEQFF; v_call: TRBV29-1; d_call: NA; clone_size: NA; j_call: TRBJ2-1
cdr3_nt: TGTGCCAGCAGTCCCGGAGGTCGGTCCGAGCAGTACTTC; cdr3_aa: CASSPGGRSEQYF; v_call: TRBV12-3/TRBV12-4; d_call: NA; clone_size: NA; j_call: TRBJ2-7
cdr3_nt: TGCAGCGTTGCTGTAACCTACGAGCAGTACTTC; cdr3_aa: CSVAVTYEQYF; v_call: TRBV29-1; d_call: NA; clone_size: NA; j_call: TRBJ2-7
cdr3_nt: TGTGCCAGCAGCCAAGCGGGACAGGGGGATTCACCCCTCCACTTT; cdr3_aa: CASSQAGQGDSPLHF; v_call: TRBV4-2; d_call: TRBD1; clone_size: few; j_call: TRBJ1-6
cdr3_nt: TGTGCCAGCAGTCCTAAGCCCCCTTACAGAGCCGAGCAGTACTTC; cdr3_aa: CASSPKPPYRAEQYF; v_call: TRBV27; d_call: NA; clone_size: once; j_call: TRBJ2-7
cdr3_nt: TGTGCCAGCAGCCCAGGGCCAGGGGCCTCCTACGAGCAGTACTTC; cdr3_aa: CASSPGPGASYEQYF; v_call: TRBV11-2; d_call: NA; clone_size: NA; j_call: TRBJ2-7
cdr3_nt: TGTGCCAGCAGTCCCAATCGATACGGGGCTAGCGGGTTCACCGGGGAGCTGTTTTTT; cdr3_aa: CASSPNRYGASGFTGELFF; v_call: TRBV9; d_call: TRBD2; clone_size: once; j_call: TRBJ2-2